A selection of T cell receptor beta chains follows, all from one sample in a study of blood T cell repertoires in COVID-19. Sequencing used immunoSEQ multiplex PCR; TCRdb keeps in-frame clones, though not all of them. Altogether about 220,000 clones are present, roughly 83% being singletons, with the ten largest covering 1.3%. Sequenced sample: PBMCs or T cells enriched from blood (not recorded which). These receptors all stem from a woman aged 40 to 50 with acute COVID-19. Both conserved end residues are trimmed from each CDR3.

TRBJ1-2 | TRBV5-4 | 14 | ASSSAGGLTAYGYT
TRBJ1-3 | TRBV7-8 | 13 | ASTPDRSSGNTIY
TRBJ1-2 | TRBV2 | 14 | ASSEGSRGRTYGYT
TRBJ2-1 | TRBV7-9 | 11 | ASSSGTVYEQF
TRBJ1-1 | TRBV6-5 | 12 | ASSLQGMNTEAF
TRBJ2-2 | TRBV6-5 | 12 | ASSRGFLTGELF
TRBJ2-5 | TRBV6-1 | 14 | ASSEAGRGRQETQY
TRBJ2-1 | TRBV3-1/TRBV3-2 | 11 | ASSYGSGNEQF
TRBJ1-1 | TRBV19 | 14 | ASSIVPSAAGTEAF
TRBJ2-5 | TRBV10-3 | 13 | AISDPSLGRETQY
TRBJ1-5 | TRBV14 | 18 | ASSPQTGAVELYGNQPQH
TRBJ2-1 | TRBV3-1/TRBV3-2 | 13 | ASSQVQGSYNEQF
TRBJ2-3 | TRBV10-1 | 12 | ASSDGTGGRLQY
TRBJ2-5 | TRBV7-8 | 14 | ASSHSLAGGGETQY
TRBJ1-1 | TRBV7-9 | 12 | ASSLGGGNTEAF
TRBJ2-2 | TRBV5-1 | 13 | ASSLVAGDTGELF
TRBJ1-5 | TRBV6-1 | 13 | ASSEAPGGDQPQH
TRBJ2-2 | TRBV15 | 12 | ATRTSGNTGELF
TRBJ1-1 | TRBV18 | 12 | ASSPRGVNTEAF
TRBJ2-4 | TRBV5-4 | 11 | ASSRDSGGIQY
TRBJ2-6 | TRBV3-1/TRBV3-2 | 14 | ASSPKTYSGANVLT
TRBJ1-2 | TRBV5-1 | 13 | ASSLSGLPGYGYT
TRBJ2-7 | TRBV28 | 10 | ASSLYGYEQY